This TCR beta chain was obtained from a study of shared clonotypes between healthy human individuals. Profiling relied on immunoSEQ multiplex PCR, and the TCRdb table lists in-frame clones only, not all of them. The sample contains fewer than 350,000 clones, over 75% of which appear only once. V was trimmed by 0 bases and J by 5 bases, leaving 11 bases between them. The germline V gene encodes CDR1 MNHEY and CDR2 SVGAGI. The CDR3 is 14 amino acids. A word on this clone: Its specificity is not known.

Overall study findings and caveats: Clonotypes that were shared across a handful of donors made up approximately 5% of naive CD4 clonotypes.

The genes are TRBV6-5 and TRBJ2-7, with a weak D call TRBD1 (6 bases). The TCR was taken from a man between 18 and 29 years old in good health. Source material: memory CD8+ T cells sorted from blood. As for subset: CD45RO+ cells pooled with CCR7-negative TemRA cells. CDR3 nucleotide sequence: TGTGCCAGCAGTTACTCGAGGGCAGGGGACGAGCAGTACTTC. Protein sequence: CASSYSRAGDEQYF.